This T cell receptor beta chain derives from a study of identical twins (dated by TCRdb to 2016 to 2017). Regarding the study in general: The study deep-sequenced TCR alpha and beta repertoires from monozygotic twins, unrelated adults of various ages and cord blood to test whether fetal clonotypes persist. To rule out contamination, replicate twin experiments were performed at different times with different library preparation protocols. Broader findings and caveats from the paper: Fewer insertions were carried by abundant cord blood beta clonotypes; a weaker similar trend was observed in young adult naive repertoires, while no such trend was observed in memory repertoires. Out-of-frame TCR alpha sharing in monozygotic twins was systematically underestimated by recombination models, whereas sharing between unrelated individuals was in agreement with the recombination models. Excess twin sharing in beta out-of-frame sequences was weaker because fewer shared sequences lowered the signal-to-noise ratio. Compared with coincidental sharing between unrelated individuals, out-of-frame TCR alpha sequences shared between twins showed an excess of sequences with low generation probability. Conclusions relied on cross-sectional statistical analysis, since the same donors could not be followed over many years. Zero-insertion analyses could be partly confounded by invariant T cells such as MAIT and iNKT, although diverse VJ usage argued against such confounding for most clonotypes.

Library method: 5' RACE. The reads were generated on an Illumina HiSeq 2000. Template switching introduced a universal primer binding site; the final cDNA contained a unique molecular identifier, enabling accurate counting of TCR cDNA molecules. Specific primers in the conserved constant-segment region were used to synthesize first-strand cDNA for the TCR alpha and beta chains. To control for contamination, each cDNA library was double barcoded with a SMART-Mk sample barcode plus Illumina barcodes. TruSeq adapter sequences and Illumina sample barcodes were added in two successive PCR steps. The TCR alpha and beta cDNA libraries were sequenced on the Illumina HiSeq platform using custom primers. Processing in the source paper ran as follows. MiGEC was used to process raw reads and extract unique molecular identifiers, and MiXCR was used to find CDR3 positions. For each individual, recombination models were inferred using an EM algorithm with the repgenHMM and IGoR tools. The analysis of shared clonotypes was done with the tcR package in R, with sharing normalized by the product of cloneset sizes. Out-of-frame nonproductive sequences were analyzed to study raw recombination free of thymic and clonal selection effects. The public reads were reanalyzed by TCRdb: fastp trimming at Q25, MiXCR alignment, in-frame beta chains only. Here each entry gathers all rows of one CDR3 protein and keeps the most common genes and DNA. The V and J calls were determined by TCRdb, not by the authors. For this sample the table gives some 900,000 distinct CDR3 sequences, of which about 12% were detected only once. The ten biggest clones cover about 1.5% of the sample.

This clonotype was seen a few times. Its antigen is currently not known. Per-base quality was not reported, and no clone a single base away is much larger than it. V is pruned by 5 bases and J by 1 base, leaving 8 bases of the junction without a gene match. Taken from the germline V gene (reference sequence), the CDR1 and CDR2 loops are SEHNR and FQNEAQ. Inclusive of the bounding cysteine and phenylalanine, the CDR3 is 16 residues long. Kept here is only the CDR3 DNA, which spans 48 bases and is read in frame from base 1. All donors were healthy Caucasians. Three pairs of female monozygotic twins, all aged about 18 to 29 years, made up the twin cohort. Peripheral blood mononuclear cells were the source from which RNA for the TCR libraries was isolated. Another study also made use of these data, one on yellow fever vaccine responses in identical twins. As the second study states: According to the authors, in identical twins the way T cells responded to vaccination appeared partly convergent and partly personalized. Focusing on identical twins, the study followed the T cell clones that responded to the vaccine, and did so with precision.

The receptor chain draws on TRBV7-9 and TRBJ2-3; a stretch of 8 junction bases matches TRBD1. This sequence originates from a woman under 30 in good health. Sequenced: PBMCs. The bases read TGTGCCAGCAGCCACTGGACAGGGAAGGGCACAGATACGCAGTATTTT. It specifies CASSHWTGKGTDTQYF.